The clone carrying this T cell receptor beta chain was found many times. Generation of TCR beta libraries employed quantitative 5'-RACE incorporating molecular barcodes. TCRdb re-called the 5' RACE reads with MiXCR, one entry per CDR3 protein. Of some 95,000 distinct CDR3 sequences in the sample, about 8.1% were seen once. The data were obtained in a study of CD8 T cells in ankylosing spondylitis. The CDR3 extends over 12 amino acids. V was shortened by 2 bases and J by 3 bases, with 4 bases between the two germline ends. Germline V lookup: CDR1 MGHDK, CDR2 SYGVNS. The sequenced sample consisted of blood, either unsorted or a sorted T cell fraction (not recorded which). This TCR came from a male donor with ankylosing spondylitis or in good health (not recorded which). The genes are TRBV25-1 and TRBJ1-2; no clear D. CDR3 residues: CASSEGDYGYTF. As DNA, the CDR3 is TGTGCCAGCAGTGAAGGGGACTATGGCTACACCTTC.